This T cell receptor (beta chain) was recorded in a study of Ad26.COV2.S vaccination and SARS-CoV-2 variants. Trimming removed 4 bases at V and 2 bases at J, with 19 bases between. Germline values: CDR1 SGHNT, CDR2 YYREEE (reference sequence). The CDR3 extends over 17 amino acids. As for treatment: some 19 received Ad26.COV2.S at low or high dose, single or two shots; 5 received placebo; per-sample allocation not given. At day 63 after the first vaccine or placebo injection, samples were drawn. Built on an Ad26 vector, the vaccine expressed Wuhan-strain SARS-CoV-2 spike. Produced via immunoSEQ multiplex PCR; TCRdb's table is partial and in-frame only. The data show 400,000 to 500,000 clones, roughly 90% seen once.

The sample consisted of peripheral blood, taken in a trial of Ad26.COV2.S vaccine versus placebo. The clonotype was recovered from a person aged 18-60 years who received the Ad26.COV2.S COVID-19 vaccine or a placebo. The chain recombines TRBV5-4 with TRBJ1-5; D is undetermined. CDR3 in DNA: TGTGCCAGCAGCCCCGGCCACCTTAACCTGGGCAATCAGCCCCAGCATTTT. Translation: CASSPGHLNLGNQPQHF.